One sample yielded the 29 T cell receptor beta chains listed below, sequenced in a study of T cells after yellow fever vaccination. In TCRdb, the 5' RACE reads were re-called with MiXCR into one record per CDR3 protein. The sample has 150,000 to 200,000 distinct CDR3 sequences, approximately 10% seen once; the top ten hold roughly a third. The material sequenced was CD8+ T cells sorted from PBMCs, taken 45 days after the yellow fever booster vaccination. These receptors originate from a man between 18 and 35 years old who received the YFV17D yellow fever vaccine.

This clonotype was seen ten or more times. CDR3 residues: CASSQDAGDYEQYV. CDR3 DNA sequence: TGCGCCAGCAGCCAAGATGCAGGGGACTACGAGCAGTACGTC. The gene calls are TRBV4-1 and TRBJ2-7, with D possibly being TRBD1 (6 bases). The germline V gene has CDR1 MGHRA and CDR2 YSYEKL. V lost 0 bases and J 3 bases, leaving 9 bases between the germline ends. CDR3 length: 14 residues.

The CDR3 coding sequence is TGTGCCAGTGGGGGAGGGATCGAGACCCAGTACTTC. Its translation: CASGGGIETQYF. The rearrangement uses TRBV7-9 and TRBJ2-5; 7 bases are shared with TRBD2. This CDR3 has 12 residues. Germline V gene lookup returns CDR1 SEHNR and CDR2 FQNEAQ (reference sequence). Trimming at V came to 9 bases and at J to 5 bases, leaving 6 bases not matched to a gene.

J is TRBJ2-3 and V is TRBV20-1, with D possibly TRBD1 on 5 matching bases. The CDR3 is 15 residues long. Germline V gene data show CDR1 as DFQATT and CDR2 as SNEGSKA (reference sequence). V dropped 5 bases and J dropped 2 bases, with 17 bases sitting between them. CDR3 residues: CSAHTKGPHTDTQYF. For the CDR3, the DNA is TGCAGTGCTCATACAAAGGGGCCCCACACAGATACGCAGTATTTT.

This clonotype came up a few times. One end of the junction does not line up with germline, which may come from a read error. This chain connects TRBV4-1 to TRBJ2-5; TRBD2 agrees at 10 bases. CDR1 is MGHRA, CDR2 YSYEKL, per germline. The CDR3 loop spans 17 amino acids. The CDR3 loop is CASRQEASGGLQETQYF. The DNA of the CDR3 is TGCGCCAGCAGGCAAGAGGCTAGCGGGGGCCTCCAAGAGACCCAGTACTTC.

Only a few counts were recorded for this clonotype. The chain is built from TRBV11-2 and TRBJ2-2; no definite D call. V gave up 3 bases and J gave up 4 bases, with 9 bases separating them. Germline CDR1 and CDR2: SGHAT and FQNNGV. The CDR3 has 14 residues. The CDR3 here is CASSFDPSTGELFF. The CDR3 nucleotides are TGTGCCAGCAGCTTCGATCCTAGCACCGGGGAGCTGTTTTTT.

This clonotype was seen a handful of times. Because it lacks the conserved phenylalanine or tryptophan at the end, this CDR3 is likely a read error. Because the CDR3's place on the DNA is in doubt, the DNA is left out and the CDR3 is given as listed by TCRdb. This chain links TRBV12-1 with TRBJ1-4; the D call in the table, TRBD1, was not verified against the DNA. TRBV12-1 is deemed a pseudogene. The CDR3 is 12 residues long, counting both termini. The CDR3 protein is CASSYILEGAAI.

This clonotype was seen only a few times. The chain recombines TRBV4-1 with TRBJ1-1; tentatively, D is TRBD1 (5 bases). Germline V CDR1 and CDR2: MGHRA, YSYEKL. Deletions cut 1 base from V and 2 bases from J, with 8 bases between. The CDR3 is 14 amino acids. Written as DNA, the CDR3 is TGCGCCAGCAGCCAAGCAGGGTCAAACACTGAAGCTTTCTTT. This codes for CASSQAGSNTEAFF.

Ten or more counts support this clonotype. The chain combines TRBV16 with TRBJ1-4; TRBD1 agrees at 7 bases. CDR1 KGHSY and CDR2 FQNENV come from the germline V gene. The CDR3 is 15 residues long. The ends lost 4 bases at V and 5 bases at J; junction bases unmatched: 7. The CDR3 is CASSLLGQKNEKLFF. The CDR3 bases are TGTGCCAGCAGCCTCCTGGGACAGAAAAATGAAAAACTGTTTTTT.

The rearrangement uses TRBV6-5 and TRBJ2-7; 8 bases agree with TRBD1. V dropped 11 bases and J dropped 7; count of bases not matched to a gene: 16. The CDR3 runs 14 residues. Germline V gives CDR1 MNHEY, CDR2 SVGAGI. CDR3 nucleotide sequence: TGTGCCGCGAACCCAGGGGGCTCCCCGAGAGAGCAGTACTTC. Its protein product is CAANPGGSPREQYF.

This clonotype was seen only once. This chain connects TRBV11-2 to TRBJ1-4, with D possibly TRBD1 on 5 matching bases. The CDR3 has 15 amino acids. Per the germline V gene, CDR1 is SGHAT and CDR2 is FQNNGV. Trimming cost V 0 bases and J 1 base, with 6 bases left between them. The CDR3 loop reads CASSLDTGTNEKLFF. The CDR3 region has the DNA TGTGCCAGCAGCTTAGATACAGGAACTAATGAAAAACTGTTTTTT.

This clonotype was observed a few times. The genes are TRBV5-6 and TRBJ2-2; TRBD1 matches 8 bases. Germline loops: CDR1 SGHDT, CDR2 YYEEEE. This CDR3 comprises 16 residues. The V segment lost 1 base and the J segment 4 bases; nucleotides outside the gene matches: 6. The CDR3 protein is CASSLLRGLSTGELFF. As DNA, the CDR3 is TGTGCCAGCAGCTTGCTCAGGGGGCTGTCCACCGGGGAGCTGTTTTTT.

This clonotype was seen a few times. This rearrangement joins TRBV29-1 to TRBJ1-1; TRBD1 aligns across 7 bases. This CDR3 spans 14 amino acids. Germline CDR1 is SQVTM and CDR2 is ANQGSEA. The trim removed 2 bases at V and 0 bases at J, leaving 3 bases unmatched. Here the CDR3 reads CSVEKGQMNTEAFF. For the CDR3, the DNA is TGCAGCGTTGAAAAGGGACAGATGAACACTGAAGCTTTCTTT.

CDR3 DNA: TGTGCCAGCAGCGACACAGGGGATCAGCCCCAGCATTTT. Translation gives CASSDTGDQPQHF. V is TRBV9 and J is TRBJ1-5; TRBD1 aligns across 7 bases. V gave up 3 bases and J gave up 5 bases; unmatched junction bases: 2. CDR1 and CDR2 (germline): SGDLS, YYNGEE. This CDR3 contains 13 residues.

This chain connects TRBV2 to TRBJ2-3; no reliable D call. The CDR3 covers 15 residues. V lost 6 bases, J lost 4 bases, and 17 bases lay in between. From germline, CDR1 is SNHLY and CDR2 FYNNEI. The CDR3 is CASRPHSFISDTQYF. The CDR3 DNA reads TGTGCCAGCAGGCCCCACTCGTTCATATCAGATACGCAGTATTTT.

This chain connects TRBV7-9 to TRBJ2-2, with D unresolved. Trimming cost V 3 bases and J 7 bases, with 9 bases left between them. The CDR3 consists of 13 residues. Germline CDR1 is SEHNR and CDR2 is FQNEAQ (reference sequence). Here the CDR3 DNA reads TGTGCCAGCAGCTTGGCCCCCCTCGGGGAGCTGTTTTTT. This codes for CASSLAPLGELFF.

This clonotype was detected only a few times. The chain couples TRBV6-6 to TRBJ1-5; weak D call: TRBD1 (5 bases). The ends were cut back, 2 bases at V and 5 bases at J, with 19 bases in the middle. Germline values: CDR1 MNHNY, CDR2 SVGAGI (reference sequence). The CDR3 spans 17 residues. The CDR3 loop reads CASSYPLREGRDQPQHF. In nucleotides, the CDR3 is TGTGCCAGCAGTTACCCCCTCAGGGAGGGTCGGGATCAGCCCCAGCATTTT.

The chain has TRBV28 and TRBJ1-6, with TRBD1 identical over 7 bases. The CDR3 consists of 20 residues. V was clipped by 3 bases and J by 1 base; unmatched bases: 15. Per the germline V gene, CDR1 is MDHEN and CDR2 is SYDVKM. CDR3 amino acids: CASSFSNYRGVESYNSPLHF. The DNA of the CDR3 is TGTGCCAGCAGTTTTTCTAACTACAGGGGTGTGGAGTCCTATAATTCACCCCTCCACTTT.

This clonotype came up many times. For the CDR3, the DNA is TGTGCCACCAGCAGAGCCGTCACTGGCGGGAACCAAGAGACCCAGTACTTC. Translation: CATSRAVTGGNQETQYF. The chain uses TRBV15 and TRBJ2-5; a weak D match, TRBD2 (6 bases). Trimming removed 1 base from V and 0 bases from J, with 15 bases in between. This CDR3 region has 17 residues. CDR1 is LNHNV and CDR2 is YYDKDF in the germline V gene (reference sequence).

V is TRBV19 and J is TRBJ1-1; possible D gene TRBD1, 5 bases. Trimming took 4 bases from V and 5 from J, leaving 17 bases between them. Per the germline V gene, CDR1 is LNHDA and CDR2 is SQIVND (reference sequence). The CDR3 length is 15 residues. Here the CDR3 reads CASSRDWGPATEAFF. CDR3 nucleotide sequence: TGTGCCAGTAGTAGGGACTGGGGTCCTGCGACTGAAGCTTTCTTT.

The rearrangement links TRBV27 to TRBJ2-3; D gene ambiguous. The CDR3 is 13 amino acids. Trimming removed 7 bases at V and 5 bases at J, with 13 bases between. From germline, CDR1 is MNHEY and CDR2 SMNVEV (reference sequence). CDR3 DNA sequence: TGTGCCAGCACCACTTGGTGGGGAGATACGCAGTATTTT. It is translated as CASTTWWGDTQYF.

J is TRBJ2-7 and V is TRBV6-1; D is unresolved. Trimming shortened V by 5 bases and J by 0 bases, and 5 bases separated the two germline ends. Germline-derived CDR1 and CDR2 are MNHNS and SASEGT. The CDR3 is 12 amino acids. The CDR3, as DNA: TGTGCCAGCAGTTGGAACTCCTACGAGCAGTACTTC. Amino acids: CASSWNSYEQYF.

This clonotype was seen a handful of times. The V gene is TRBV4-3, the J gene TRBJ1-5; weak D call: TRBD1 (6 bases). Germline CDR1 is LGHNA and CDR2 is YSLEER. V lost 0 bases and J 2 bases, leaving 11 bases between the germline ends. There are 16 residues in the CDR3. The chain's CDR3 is CASSQDGGGGNQPQHF. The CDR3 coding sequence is TGCGCCAGCAGCCAAGATGGGGGCGGCGGCAATCAGCCCCAGCATTTT.

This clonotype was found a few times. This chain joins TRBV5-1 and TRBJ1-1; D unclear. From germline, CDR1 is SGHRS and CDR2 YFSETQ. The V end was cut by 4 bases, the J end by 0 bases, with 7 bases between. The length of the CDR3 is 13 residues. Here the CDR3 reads CASSQLMNTEAFF. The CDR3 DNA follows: TGCGCCAGCAGCCAGCTGATGAACACTGAAGCTTTCTTT. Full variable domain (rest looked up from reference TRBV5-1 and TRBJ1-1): KAGVTQTPRYLIKTRGQQVTLSCSPISGHRSVSWYQQTPGQGLQFLFEYFSETQRNKGNFPGRFSGRQFSNSRSEMNVSTLELGDSALYLCASSQLMNTEAFFGQGTRLTVV.

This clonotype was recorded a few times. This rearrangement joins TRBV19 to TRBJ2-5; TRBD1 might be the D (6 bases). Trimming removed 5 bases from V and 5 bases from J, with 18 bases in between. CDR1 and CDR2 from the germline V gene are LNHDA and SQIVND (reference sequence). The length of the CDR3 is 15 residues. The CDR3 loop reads CASSAYPDRSETQYF. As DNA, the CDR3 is TGTGCCAGTAGTGCATACCCCGACAGGTCGGAGACCCAGTACTTC.

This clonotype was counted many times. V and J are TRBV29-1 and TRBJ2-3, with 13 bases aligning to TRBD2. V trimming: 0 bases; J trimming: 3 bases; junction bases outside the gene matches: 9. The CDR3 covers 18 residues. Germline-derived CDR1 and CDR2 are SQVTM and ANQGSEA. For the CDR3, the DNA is TGCAGCGTTGAAGAATGGACTAGCGGGGGCCGGGCGACAGATACGCAGTATTTT. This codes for CSVEEWTSGGRATDTQYF.

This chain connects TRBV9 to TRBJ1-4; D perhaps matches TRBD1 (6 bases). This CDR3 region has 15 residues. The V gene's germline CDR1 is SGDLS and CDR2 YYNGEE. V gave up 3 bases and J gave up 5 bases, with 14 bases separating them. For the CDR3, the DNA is TGTGCCAGCAGCGCCGAGGGGGGGAAAAATGAAAAACTGTTTTTT. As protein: CASSAEGGKNEKLFF.

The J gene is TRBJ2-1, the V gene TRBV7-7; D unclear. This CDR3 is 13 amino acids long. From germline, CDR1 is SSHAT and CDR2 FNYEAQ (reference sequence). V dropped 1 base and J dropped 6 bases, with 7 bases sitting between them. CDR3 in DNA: TGTGCCAGCAGCTTAGGCCTAGTCAATGAGCAGTTCTTC. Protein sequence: CASSLGLVNEQFF.

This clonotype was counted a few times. The CDR3 DNA sequence: TGTGCCAGCAGCCAAGACGGGACCCACTACGAGCAGTACTTC. Residues: CASSQDGTHYEQYF. The chain has TRBV4-2 and TRBJ2-7; TRBD1 or TRBD2 may be the D gene (5 bases each). V lost 0 bases and J 3 bases, leaving 9 bases between the germline ends. The CDR3 runs to 14 residues. The germline CDR1 and CDR2 sequences are LGHNA and YNFKEQ.

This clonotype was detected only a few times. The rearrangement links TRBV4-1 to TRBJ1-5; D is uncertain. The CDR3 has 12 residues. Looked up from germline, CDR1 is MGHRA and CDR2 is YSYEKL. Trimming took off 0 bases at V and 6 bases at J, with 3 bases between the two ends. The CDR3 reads CASSQEGQPQHF. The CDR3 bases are TGCGCCAGCAGCCAAGAGGGTCAGCCCCAGCATTTT.